The 11 T cell receptor beta chains below all came from one sample that was sequenced in a study of T cells after yellow fever vaccination. Each CDR3 protein gets one entry after TCRdb re-called the 5' RACE reads with MiXCR. In the table there are approximately 600,000 distinct CDR3 sequences, approximately 13% of which are singletons. This specimen consisted of PBMCs, obtained on the day of the yellow fever booster vaccination. These receptors came from a man younger than 45 who received the YFV17D yellow fever vaccine.

Only a few counts were recorded for this clonotype. This chain joins TRBV14 and TRBJ2-7; no definite D call. The CDR3 has 16 residues. V lost 1 base and J 0 bases, leaving 13 bases between the germline ends. Per the germline V gene, CDR1 is SGHDN and CDR2 is FVKESK. In DNA form, the CDR3 reads TGTGCCAGCAGCCAAGTTGCAGAGCCTGGCTCCTACGAGCAGTACTTC. This sequence encodes CASSQVAEPGSYEQYF.

The V and J genes are TRBV7-4 and TRBJ2-7; 8 positions match TRBD1. CDR3 length equals 14 residues. Germline CDR1 and CDR2: SGHVT and SQSDAQ. Unmatched junction bases numbered 6, after V lost 3 bases and J lost 5 bases. The CDR3 sequence is CASSLADRVHEQYF. In DNA form, the CDR3 reads TGTGCCAGCAGCTTGGCGGACAGGGTCCACGAGCAGTACTTC.

This clonotype was picked up a small number of times. The V call is TRBV20-1, the J call TRBJ2-3, with TRBD2 matching over 8 bases. This CDR3 is 17 amino acids long. Trimming removed 1 base from V and 2 bases from J; junction bases left unmatched: 11. CDR1 DFQATT and CDR2 SNEGSKA come from the germline V gene (reference sequence). The CDR3 loop is CSARVATSGIITDTQYF. CDR3 DNA: TGCAGTGCTAGAGTCGCTACTAGCGGAATAATCACAGATACGCAGTATTTT.

This clonotype was counted between two and nine times. CDR3 residues: CASSFRASVTYEQYF. The CDR3 DNA reads as TGTGCCAGCAGCTTTCGCGCGTCCGTTACCTACGAGCAGTACTTC. The chain has TRBV7-2 and TRBJ2-7; no firm D call. Per the germline V gene, CDR1 is SGHTA and CDR2 is FQGNSA. V gave up 3 bases and J gave up 2 bases, with 14 bases separating them. The CDR3 spans 15 residues.

This clonotype was seen a handful of times. The rearrangement links TRBV9 to TRBJ2-1, with 8 nucleotides matching TRBD2. CDR1 and CDR2 from the germline V gene are SGDLS and YYNGEE. This CDR3 comprises 16 residues. The junction had 10 bases not matched to a gene; V was cut back by 4 bases and J by 4 bases. Here the CDR3 reads CASSPVAGLVYNEQFF. CDR3 nucleotide sequence: TGTGCCAGCAGCCCCGTCGCGGGACTAGTTTACAATGAGCAGTTCTTC.

The rearrangement uses TRBV7-6 and TRBJ1-5, with D possibly TRBD1 on 6 matching bases. This CDR3 region has 17 residues. Germline lookup yields CDR1 SGHVS and CDR2 FNYEAQ. V was pared by 2 bases and J by 0 bases, with 14 bases between. The CDR3 coding sequence is TGTGCCAGCAGCTTAATTGGGGGCCGTTATAGCAATCAGCCCCAGCATTTT. Protein sequence: CASSLIGGRYSNQPQHF.

This clonotype was observed at least ten times. The V gene is TRBV6-1, the J gene TRBJ1-4, with D maybe TRBD1 (6 bases). Germline CDR1 MNHNS, CDR2 SASEGT. This CDR3 spans 15 amino acids. With 6 bases removed from V and 2 bases from J, the gap between germline ends came to 13 bases. The CDR3 loop is CASSQNTGTNEKLFF. In DNA, the CDR3 is TGTGCCAGCAGCCAAAACACAGGGACTAATGAAAAACTGTTTTTT.

The chain combines TRBV19 with TRBJ2-7; D uncertain. The ends were cut back, 5 bases at V and 3 bases at J, with 8 bases in the middle. Germline assignment: CDR1 LNHDA and CDR2 SQIVND (reference sequence). The CDR3 runs 12 residues. CDR3 in DNA: TGTGCCAGTAGTTTTGGAAACTACGAGCAGTACTTC. Translation gives CASSFGNYEQYF.

This clonotype occurred a few times. This chain joins TRBV20-1 and TRBJ2-1, with 7 bases matching TRBD2. CDR1 and CDR2 from the germline V gene are DFQATT and SNEGSKA (reference sequence). This CDR3 spans 17 amino acids. The J segment lost 0 bases and the V segment lost 5 bases, leaving 13 bases of the junction unmatched. CDR3 region: CSAGRGRRESSYNEQFF. The CDR3 nucleotides are TGCAGTGCTGGGCGGGGGAGGCGGGAGAGCTCCTACAATGAGCAGTTCTTC.

Only a few counts were recorded for this clonotype. J is TRBJ1-6 and V is TRBV5-1; D not resolved. CDR1 SGHRS and CDR2 YFSETQ come from the germline V gene. This CDR3 contains 15 residues. V lost 1 base and J 10 bases, leaving 15 bases between the germline ends. The CDR3 region has the DNA TGCGCCAGCAGCTTGCTAGAGGGAATGGTCTCACCCCTCCACTTT. It codes for CASSLLEGMVSPLHF.

The J gene is TRBJ1-4, the V gene TRBV5-4; D gene uncertain. The CDR3 is 16 residues long. In germline, CDR1 is SGHNT, CDR2 YYREEE (reference sequence). Trimming removed 4 bases from V and 8 bases from J, with 21 bases in between. CDR3 residues: CASSPTWTHRREKLFF. In DNA form, the CDR3 reads TGTGCCAGCAGCCCCACCTGGACTCACCGGCGGGAAAAACTGTTTTTT. The full variable domain, completed using reference TRBV5-4 and TRBJ1-4, is ETGVTQSPTHLIKTRGQQVTLRCSSQSGHNTVSWYQQALGQGPQFIFQYYREEENGRGNFPPRFSGLQFPNYSSELNVNALELDDSALYLCASSPTWTHRREKLFFGSGTQLSVL.